This T cell receptor (beta chain) was captured by sequencing in a study of OX40 agonist ivuxolimab in advanced cancers. The method was immunoSEQ multiplex PCR; TCRdb's version includes in-frame clones alone and lacks a portion of them. The profile shows almost 80,000 clones, around 90% of them singletons. Germline V gene data show CDR1 as SGHRS and CDR2 as YFSETQ. The CDR3 spans 15 residues. The V end lost 2 bases, the J end lost 5 bases, and 16 bases lay between the germline ends. The TCR comes from an adult with an advanced solid tumor such as melanoma, head and neck, liver or kidney cancer. Source: CD4+ or CD8+ T cells sorted from blood, taken in a trial of the OX40 agonist ivuxolimab. The genes are TRBV5-1 and TRBJ1-1, with a tentative D call TRBD1 (6 bases). The CDR3 is CASSFNRELGTEAFF. CDR3 nucleotides: TGCGCCAGCAGCTTTAACAGGGAGTTGGGAACTGAAGCTTTCTTT. Supplemented by reference TRBV5-1 and TRBJ1-1, the full variable domain reads KAGVTQTPRYLIKTRGQQVTLSCSPISGHRSVSWYQQTPGQGLQFLFEYFSETQRNKGNFPGRFSGRQFSNSRSEMNVSTLELGDSALYLCASSFNRELGTEAFFGQGTRLTVV.